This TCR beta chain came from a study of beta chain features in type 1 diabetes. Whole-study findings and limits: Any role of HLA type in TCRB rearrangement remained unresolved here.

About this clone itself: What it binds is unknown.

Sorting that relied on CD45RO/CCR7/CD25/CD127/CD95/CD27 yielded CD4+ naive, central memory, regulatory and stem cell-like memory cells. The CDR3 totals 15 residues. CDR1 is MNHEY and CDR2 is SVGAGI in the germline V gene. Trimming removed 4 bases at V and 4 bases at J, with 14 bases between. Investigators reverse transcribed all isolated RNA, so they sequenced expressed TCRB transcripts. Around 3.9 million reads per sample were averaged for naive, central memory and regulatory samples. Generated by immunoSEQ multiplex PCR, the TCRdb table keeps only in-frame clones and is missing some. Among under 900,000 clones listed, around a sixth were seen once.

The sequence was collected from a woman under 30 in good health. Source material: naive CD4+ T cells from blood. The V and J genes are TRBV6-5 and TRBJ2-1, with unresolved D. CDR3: CASSFQDPRYNEQFF. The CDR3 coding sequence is TGTGCCAGCAGTTTCCAGGACCCAAGATACAATGAGCAGTTCTTC.